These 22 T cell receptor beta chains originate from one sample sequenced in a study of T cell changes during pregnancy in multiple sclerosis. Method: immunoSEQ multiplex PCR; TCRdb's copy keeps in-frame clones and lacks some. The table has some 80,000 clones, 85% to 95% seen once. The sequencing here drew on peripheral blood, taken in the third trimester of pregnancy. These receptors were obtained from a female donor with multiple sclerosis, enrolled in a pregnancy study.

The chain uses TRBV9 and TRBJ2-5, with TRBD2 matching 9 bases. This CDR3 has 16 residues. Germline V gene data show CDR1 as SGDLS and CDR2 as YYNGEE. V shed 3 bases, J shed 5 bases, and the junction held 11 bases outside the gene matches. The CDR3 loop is CASSGAGGGAGETQYF. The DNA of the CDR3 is TGTGCCAGCAGCGGGGCTGGCGGGGGGGCAGGGGAGACCCAGTACTTC.

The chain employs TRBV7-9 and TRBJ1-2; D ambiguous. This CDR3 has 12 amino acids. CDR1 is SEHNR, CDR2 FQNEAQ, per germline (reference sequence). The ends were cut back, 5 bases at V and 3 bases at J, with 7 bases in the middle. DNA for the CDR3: TGTGCCAGCAGCGACACGGACTATGGCTACACCTTC. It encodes CASSDTDYGYTF.

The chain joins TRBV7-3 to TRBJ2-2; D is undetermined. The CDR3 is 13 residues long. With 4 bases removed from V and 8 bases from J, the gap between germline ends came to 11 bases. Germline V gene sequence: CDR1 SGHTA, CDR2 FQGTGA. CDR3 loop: CASSSSPGGELFF. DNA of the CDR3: TGTGCCAGCAGCTCCTCCCCGGGTGGGGAGCTGTTTTTT.

The CDR3 region is CASSPVWSGYNEQFF. CDR3 nucleotides: TGCGCCAGCAGCCCGGTTTGGAGCGGGTACAATGAGCAGTTCTTC. The chain uses TRBV4-1 and TRBJ2-1; TRBD2 might be the D (6 bases). Germline values: CDR1 MGHRA, CDR2 YSYEKL. The V gene lost 4 bases and the J gene lost 4 bases, with 14 bases spanning the gap. The length of the CDR3 is 15 residues.

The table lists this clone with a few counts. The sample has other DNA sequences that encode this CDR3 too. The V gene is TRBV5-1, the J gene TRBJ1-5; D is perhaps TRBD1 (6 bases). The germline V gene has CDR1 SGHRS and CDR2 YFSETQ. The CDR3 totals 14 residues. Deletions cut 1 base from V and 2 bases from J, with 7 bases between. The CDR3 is CASSLSGGNQPQHF. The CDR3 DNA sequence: TGCGCCAGCAGCTTGTCAGGGGGCAATCAGCCCCAGCATTTT.

The CDR3 spells CASSFRDRNTEAFF. Here the CDR3 DNA reads TGCGCCAGCAGCTTCCGGGACAGGAACACTGAAGCTTTCTTT. This chain links TRBV5-1 with TRBJ1-1; 7 nucleotides agree with TRBD1. The CDR3 spans 14 residues. Germline V gene sequence: CDR1 SGHRS, CDR2 YFSETQ. J was trimmed by 1 base and V by 2 bases; bases with no gene match: 2.

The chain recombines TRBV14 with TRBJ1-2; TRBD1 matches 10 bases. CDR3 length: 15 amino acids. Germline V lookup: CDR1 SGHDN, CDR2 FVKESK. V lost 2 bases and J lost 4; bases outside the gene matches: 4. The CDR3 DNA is TGTGCCAGCAGCCAATCGACAGGGGGCATCTATGGCTACACCTTC. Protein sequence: CASSQSTGGIYGYTF. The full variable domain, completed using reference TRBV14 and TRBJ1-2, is EAGVTQFPSHSVIEKGQTVTLRCDPISGHDNLYWYRRVMGKEIKFLLHFVKESKQDESGMPNNRFLAERTGGTYSTLKVQPAELEDSGVYFCASSQSTGGIYGYTFGSGTRLTVV.

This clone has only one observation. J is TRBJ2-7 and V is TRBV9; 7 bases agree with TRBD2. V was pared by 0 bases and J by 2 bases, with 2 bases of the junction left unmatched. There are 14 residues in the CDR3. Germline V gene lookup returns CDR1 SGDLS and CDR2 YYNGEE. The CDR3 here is CASSVDGGTYEQYF. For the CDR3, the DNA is TGTGCCAGCAGCGTAGACGGGGGGACCTACGAGCAGTACTTC.

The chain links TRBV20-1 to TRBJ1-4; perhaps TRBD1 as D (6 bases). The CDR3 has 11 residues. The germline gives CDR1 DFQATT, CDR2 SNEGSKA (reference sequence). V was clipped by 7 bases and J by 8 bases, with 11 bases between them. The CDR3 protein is CSGGGQEKLFF. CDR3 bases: TGCAGTGGGGGGGGGCAGGAAAAACTGTTTTTT.

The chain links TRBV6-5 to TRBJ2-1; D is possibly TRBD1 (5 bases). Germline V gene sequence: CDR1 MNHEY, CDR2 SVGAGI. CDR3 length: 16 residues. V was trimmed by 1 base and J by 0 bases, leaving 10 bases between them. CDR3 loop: CASSYFRQSSYNEQFF. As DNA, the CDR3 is TGTGCCAGCAGTTACTTTCGACAGAGCTCCTACAATGAGCAGTTCTTC.

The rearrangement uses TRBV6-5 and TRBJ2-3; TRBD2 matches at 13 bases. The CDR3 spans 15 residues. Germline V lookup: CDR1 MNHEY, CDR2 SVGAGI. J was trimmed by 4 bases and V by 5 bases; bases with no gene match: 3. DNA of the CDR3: TGTGCCAGCAGTAGACTAGCGGGGGGCCCAGATACGCAGTATTTT. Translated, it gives CASSRLAGGPDTQYF.

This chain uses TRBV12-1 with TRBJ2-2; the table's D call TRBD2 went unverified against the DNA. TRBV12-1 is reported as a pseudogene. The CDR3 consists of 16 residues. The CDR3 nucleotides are TGTGCCAGCAGCTGTGACTGGAGGGGAATGTACGGGGAGCTGTTTTTT. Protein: CASSCDWRGMYGELFF.

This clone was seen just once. Here the CDR3 DNA reads TGTGCCACCAGCAACCGGGGAGGAGGTGAAAAACTGTTTTTT. It yields the protein CATSNRGGGEKLFF. The rearrangement links TRBV15 to TRBJ1-4; D is undetermined. The ends were cut back, 4 bases at V and 7 bases at J, with 13 bases in the middle. The CDR3 has 14 residues. From germline, CDR1 is LNHNV and CDR2 YYDKDF (reference sequence).

CDR3 sequence reads: CASTGLTGRETQYF. Here the CDR3 DNA reads TGTGCCAGCACCGGGTTGACAGGTCGGGAGACCCAGTACTTC. The rearrangement links TRBV7-6 to TRBJ2-5, with D maybe TRBD1 (6 bases). The CDR3 is made up of 14 amino acids. V was trimmed by 7 bases and J by 5 bases, leaving 17 bases between them. The germline V gene has CDR1 SGHVS and CDR2 FNYEAQ.

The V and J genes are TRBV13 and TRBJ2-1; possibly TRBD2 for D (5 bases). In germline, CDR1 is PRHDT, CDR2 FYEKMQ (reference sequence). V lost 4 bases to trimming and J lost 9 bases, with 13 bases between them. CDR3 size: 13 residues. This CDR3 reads CASSSRTSFEQFF. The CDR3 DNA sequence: TGTGCCAGCAGCTCACGTACTAGTTTTGAGCAGTTCTTC.

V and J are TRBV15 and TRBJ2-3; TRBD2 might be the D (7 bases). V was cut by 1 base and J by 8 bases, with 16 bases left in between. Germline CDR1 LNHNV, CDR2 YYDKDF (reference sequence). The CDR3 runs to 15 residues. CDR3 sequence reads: CATSRGGGRGSTQYF. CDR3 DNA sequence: TGTGCCACCAGCAGAGGAGGGGGGAGGGGGAGTACGCAGTATTTT.

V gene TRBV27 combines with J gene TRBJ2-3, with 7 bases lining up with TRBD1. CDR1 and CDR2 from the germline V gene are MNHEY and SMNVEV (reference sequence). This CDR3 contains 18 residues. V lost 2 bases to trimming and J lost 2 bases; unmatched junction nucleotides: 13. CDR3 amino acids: CASSLRAQGLGSTDTQYF. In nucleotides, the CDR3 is TGTGCCAGCAGTTTAAGGGCACAGGGGTTGGGATCCACAGATACGCAGTATTTT.

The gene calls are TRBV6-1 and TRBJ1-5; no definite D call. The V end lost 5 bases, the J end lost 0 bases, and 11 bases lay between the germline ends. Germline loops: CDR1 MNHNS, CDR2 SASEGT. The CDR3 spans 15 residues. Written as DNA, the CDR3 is TGTGCCAGCAGTCCGGGATTTTCTAGCAATCAGCCCCAGCATTTT. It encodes CASSPGFSSNQPQHF.

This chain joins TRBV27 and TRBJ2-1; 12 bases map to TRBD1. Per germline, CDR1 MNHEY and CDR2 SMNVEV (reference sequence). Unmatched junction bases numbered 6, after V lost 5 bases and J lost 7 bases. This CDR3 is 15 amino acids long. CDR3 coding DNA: TGTGCCAGCAGTAGACGGGGACAGGGGGCTAATGAGCAGTTCTTC. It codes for CASSRRGQGANEQFF.

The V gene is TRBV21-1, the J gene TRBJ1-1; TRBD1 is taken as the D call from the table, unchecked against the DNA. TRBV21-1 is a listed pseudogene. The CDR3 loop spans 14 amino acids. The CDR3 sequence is CASSRKDRDTEAFF. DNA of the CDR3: TGTGCCAGCAGCAGGAAGGACAGGGACACTGAAGCTTTCTTT.

CDR3 nucleotides: TGTGCCAGCAGCCCTGGACAGGGCCCCCTTCGCGCTTTCTTT. It specifies CASSPGQGPLRAFF. J is TRBJ1-1 and V is TRBV9, with TRBD1 matching over 8 bases. Germline values: CDR1 SGDLS, CDR2 YYNGEE. The CDR3 has 14 amino acids. The V and J ends lost 4 bases and 11 bases, in that order; junction bases with no gene match: 13. Full variable domain (missing parts from reference TRBV9 and TRBJ1-1): DSGVTQTPKHLITATGQRVTLRCSPRSGDLSVYWYQQSLDQGLQFLIQYYNGEERAKGNILERFSAQQFPDLHSELNLSSLELGDSALYFCASSPGQGPLRAFFGQGTRLTVV.

Here the CDR3 DNA reads TGCAGCGTTGAGGACAGGGACGCTGGAAACACCATATATTTT. Amino acid sequence: CSVEDRDAGNTIYF. The chain couples TRBV29-1 to TRBJ1-3; 8 bases are a match to TRBD1. This CDR3 comprises 14 residues. J gave up 2 bases and V 3 bases, and 3 bases lay outside the gene matches. Germline CDR1 reads SQVTM; CDR2 reads ANQGSEA.